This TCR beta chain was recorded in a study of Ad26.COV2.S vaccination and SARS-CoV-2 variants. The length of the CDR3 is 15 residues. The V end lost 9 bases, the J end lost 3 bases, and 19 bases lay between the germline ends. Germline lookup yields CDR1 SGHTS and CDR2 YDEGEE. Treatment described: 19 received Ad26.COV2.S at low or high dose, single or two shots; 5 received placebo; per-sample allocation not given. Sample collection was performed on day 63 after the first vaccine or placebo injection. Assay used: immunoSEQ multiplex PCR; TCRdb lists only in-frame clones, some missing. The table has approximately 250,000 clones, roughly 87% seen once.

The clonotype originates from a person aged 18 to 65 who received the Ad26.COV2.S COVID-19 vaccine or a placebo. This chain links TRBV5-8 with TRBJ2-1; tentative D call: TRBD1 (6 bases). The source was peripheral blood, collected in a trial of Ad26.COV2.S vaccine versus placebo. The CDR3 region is CATPQGPRFYNEQFF. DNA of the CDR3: TGTGCCACTCCCCAGGGGCCCCGATTCTACAATGAGCAGTTCTTC.